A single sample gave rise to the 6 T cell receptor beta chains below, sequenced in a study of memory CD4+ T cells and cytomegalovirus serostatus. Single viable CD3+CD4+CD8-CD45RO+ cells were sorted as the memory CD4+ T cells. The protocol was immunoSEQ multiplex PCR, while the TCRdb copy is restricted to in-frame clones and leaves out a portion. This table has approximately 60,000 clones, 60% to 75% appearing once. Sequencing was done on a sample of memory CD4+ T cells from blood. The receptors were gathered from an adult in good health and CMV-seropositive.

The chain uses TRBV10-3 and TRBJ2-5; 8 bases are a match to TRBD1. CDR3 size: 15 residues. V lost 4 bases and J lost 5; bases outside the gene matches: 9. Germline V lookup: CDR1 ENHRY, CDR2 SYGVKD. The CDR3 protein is CAISGRAGGLETQYF. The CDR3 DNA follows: TGTGCCATCAGTGGTCGGGCAGGGGGCTTGGAGACCCAGTACTTC.

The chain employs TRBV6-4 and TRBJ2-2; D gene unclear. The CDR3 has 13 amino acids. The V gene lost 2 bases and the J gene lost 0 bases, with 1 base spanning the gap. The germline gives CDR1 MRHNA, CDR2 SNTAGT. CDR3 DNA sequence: TGTGCCAGCAGTGACCCGAACACCGGGGAGCTGTTTTTT. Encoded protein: CASSDPNTGELFF.

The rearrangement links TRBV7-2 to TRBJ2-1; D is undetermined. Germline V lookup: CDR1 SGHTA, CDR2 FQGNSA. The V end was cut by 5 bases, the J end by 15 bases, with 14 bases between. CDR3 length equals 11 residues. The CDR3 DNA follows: TGTGCCAGCAGCCCCTTCGGCCCCGGGTTCTTC. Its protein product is CASSPFGPGFF.

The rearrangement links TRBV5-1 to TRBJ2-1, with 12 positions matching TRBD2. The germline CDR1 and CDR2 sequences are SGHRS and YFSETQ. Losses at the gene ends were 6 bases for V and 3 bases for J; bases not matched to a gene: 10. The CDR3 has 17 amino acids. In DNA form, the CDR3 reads TGCGCCAGCACCCACGCCCAGACTAGCGGGGGCTACAATGAGCAGTTCTTC. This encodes CASTHAQTSGGYNEQFF.

The CDR3 protein is CASDAGTGGYTEAFF. CDR3 sequence (DNA): TGTGCCAGTGATGCCGGGACAGGGGGCTACACTGAAGCTTTCTTT. The J gene is TRBJ1-1, the V gene TRBV19, with TRBD1 matching over 12 bases. J gave up 3 bases and V 8 bases, and 7 bases lay outside the gene matches. Looked up from germline, CDR1 is LNHDA and CDR2 is SQIVND (reference sequence). The CDR3 sequence is 15 residues long.

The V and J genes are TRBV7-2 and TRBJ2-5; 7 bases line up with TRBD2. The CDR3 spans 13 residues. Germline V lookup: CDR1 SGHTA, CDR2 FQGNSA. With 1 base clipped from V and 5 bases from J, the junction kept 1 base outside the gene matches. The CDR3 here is CASSLGTRETQYF. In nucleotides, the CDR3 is TGTGCCAGCAGCTTAGGGACTAGGGAGACCCAGTACTTC.